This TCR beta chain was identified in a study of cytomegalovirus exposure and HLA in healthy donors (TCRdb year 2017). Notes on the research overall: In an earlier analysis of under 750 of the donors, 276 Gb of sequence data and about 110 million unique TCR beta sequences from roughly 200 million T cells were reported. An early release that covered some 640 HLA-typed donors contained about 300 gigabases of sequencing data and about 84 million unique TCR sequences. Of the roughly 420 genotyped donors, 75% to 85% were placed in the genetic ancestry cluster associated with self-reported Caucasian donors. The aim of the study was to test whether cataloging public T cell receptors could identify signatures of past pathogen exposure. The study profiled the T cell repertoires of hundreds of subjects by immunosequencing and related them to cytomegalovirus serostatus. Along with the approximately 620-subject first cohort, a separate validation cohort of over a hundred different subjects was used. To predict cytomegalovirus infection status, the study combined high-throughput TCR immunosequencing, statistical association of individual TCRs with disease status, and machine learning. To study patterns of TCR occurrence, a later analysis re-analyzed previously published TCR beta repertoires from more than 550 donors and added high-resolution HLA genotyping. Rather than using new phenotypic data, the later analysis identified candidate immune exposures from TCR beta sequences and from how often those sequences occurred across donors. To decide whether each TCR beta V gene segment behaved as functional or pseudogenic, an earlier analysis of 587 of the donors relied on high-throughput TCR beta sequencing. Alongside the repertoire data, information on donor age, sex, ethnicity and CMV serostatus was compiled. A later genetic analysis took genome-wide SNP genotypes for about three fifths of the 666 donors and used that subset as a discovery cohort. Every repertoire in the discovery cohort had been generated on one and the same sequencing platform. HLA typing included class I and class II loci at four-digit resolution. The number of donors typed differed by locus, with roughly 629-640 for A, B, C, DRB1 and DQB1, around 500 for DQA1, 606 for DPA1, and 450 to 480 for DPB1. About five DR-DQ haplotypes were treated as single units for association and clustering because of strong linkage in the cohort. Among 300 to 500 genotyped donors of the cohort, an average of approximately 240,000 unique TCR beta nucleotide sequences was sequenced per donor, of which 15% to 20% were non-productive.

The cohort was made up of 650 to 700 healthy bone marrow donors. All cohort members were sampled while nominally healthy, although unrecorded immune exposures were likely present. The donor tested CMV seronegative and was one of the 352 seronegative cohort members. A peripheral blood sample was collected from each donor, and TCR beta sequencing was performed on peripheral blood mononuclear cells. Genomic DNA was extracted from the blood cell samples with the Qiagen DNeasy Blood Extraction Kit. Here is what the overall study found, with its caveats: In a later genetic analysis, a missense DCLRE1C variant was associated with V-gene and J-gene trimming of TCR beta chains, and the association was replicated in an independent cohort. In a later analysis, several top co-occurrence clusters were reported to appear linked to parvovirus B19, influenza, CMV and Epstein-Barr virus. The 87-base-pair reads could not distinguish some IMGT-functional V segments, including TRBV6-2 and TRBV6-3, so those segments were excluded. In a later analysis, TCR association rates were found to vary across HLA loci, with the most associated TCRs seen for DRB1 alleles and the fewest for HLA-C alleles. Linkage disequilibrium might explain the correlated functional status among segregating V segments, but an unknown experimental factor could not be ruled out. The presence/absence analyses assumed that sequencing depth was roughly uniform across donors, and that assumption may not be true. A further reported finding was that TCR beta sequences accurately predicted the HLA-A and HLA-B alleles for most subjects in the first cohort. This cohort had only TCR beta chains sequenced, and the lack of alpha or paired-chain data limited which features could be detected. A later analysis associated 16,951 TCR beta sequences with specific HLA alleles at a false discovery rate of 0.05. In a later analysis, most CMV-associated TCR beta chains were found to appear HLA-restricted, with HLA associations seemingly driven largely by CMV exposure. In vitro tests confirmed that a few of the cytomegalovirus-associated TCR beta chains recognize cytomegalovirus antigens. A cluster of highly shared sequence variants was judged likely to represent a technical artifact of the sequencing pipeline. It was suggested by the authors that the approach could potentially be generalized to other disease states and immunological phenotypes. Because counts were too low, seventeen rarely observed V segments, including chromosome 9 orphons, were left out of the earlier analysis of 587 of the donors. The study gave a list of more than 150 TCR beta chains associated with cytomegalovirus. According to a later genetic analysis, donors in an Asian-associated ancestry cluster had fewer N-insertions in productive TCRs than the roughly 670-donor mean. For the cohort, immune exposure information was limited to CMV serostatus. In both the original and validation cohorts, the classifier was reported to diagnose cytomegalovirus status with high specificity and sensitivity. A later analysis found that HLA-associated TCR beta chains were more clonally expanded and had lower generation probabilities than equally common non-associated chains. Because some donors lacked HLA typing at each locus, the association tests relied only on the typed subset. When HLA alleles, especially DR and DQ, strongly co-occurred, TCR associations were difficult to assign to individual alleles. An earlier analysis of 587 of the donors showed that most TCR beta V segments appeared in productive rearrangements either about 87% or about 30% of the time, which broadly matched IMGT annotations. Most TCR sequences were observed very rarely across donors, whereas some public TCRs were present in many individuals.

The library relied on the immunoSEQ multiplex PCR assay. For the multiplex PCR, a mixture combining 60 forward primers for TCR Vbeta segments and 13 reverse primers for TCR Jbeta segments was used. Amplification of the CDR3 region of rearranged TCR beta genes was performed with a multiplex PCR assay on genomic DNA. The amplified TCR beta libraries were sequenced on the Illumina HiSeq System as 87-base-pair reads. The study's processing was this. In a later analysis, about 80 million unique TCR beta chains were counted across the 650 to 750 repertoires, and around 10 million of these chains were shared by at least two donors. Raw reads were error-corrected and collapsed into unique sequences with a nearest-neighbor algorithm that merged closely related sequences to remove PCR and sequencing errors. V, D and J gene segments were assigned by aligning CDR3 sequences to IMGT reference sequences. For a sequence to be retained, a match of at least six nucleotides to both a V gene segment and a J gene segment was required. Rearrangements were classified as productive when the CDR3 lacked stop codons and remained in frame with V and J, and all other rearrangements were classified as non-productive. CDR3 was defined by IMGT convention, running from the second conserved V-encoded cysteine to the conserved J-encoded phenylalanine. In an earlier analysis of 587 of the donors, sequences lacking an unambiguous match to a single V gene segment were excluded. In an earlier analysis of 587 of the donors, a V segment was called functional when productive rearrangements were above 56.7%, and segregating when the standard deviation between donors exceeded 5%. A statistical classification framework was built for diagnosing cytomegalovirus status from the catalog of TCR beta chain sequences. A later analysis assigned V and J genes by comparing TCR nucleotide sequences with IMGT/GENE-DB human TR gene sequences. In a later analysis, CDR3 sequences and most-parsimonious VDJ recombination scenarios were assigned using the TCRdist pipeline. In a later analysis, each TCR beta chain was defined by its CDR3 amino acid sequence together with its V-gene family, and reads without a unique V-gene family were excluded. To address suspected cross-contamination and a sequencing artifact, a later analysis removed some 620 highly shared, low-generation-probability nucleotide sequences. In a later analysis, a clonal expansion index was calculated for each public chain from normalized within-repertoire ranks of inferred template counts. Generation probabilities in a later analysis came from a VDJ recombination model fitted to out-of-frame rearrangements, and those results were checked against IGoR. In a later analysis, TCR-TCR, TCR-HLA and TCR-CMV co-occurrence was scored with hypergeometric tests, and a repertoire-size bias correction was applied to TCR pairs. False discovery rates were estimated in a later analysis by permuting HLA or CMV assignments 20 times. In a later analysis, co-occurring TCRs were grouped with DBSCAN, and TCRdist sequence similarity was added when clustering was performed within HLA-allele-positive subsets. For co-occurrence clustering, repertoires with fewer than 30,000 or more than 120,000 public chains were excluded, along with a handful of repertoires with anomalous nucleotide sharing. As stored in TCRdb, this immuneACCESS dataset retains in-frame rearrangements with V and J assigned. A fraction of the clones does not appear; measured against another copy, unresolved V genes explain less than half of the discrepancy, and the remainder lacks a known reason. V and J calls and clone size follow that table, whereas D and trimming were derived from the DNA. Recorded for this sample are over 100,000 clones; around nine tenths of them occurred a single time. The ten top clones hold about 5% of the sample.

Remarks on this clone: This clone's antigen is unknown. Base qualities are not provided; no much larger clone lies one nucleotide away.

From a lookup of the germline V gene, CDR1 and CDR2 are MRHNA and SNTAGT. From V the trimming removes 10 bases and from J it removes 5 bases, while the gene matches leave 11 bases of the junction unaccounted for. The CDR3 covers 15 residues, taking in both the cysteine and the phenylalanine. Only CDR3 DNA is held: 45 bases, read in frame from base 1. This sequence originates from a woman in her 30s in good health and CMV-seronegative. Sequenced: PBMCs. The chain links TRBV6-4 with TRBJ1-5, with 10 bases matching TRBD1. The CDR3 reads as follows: CATLTGGIRDQPQHF. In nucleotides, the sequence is TGTGCCACCCTGACAGGGGGCATTCGGGATCAGCCCCAGCATTTT.